Given below is one T cell receptor (beta chain) in context. There are a few counts of this clone. What antigen it recognizes has not been identified. It has no much larger one-base neighbor in the sample; base qualities were not kept. CDR1 is given as SGHTA and CDR2 as FQGNSA, both from the germline V gene. V and J lose 2 bases and 7 bases, and a span of 11 bases separates them. The CDR3 has 13 amino acids, counting the end cysteine and phenylalanine. Only the CDR3 region is kept as DNA, spanning 39 bases read in frame from base 1. A FACSAria II was used to sort memory CD4+ T cells, defined as single viable CD3+CD4+CD8-CD45RO+ cells. CMV serostatus was determined with a Roche Elecsys assay detecting serum IgG against CMV pp150, pp28, p38 and p52. Once the samples were thawed, total CD4+ T cells were enriched through positive selection using CD4 magnetic microbeads. Samples originated from another study that specifically interrogated the CD4+ T cell memory repertoire. Peripheral blood mononuclear cells were isolated and cryopreserved following standard operating procedures; serum was stored at -80 °C. The staining relied on CD3-PerCP (BW264/56), CD4-APC (RPA-T4), CD45RO-PE (UCHT1) and CD8-Pacific Orange (3B5) antibodies, and Sytox blue was used to exclude non-viable cells.

These data originate in a study of memory CD4+ T cells and cytomegalovirus serostatus (dated by TCRdb to between 2019 and 2020). Concerning the study at large: A total of about 33 healthy Belgian adults, of whom 9 were CMV seropositive and 24 were CMV seronegative, were included in the cohort. To replicate a published TCR-based CMV serostatus classifier, the study sequenced CD4+ memory TCRbeta repertoires from a Belgian cohort whose cytomegalovirus serostatus was known.

Genomic DNA was extracted from sorted cells with the Quick-DNA Microprep Kit. Amplification of TCRbeta DNA was done with the immunoSEQ hsTCRbeta kit, following the protocol from the manufacturer. An Illumina MiSeq instrument was used to sequence the TCRbeta libraries. In the original analysis: Once out-of-frame sequences had been removed, a few million distinct TCRbeta sequences were left, which works out to an average of roughly 72,000 per individual. Each individual was scored according to the count of around 160 previously reported CMV-associated TCRbeta sequences and the total productive distinct TCRbeta count. A beta-binomial model was reimplemented in Python, and random forests from scikit-learn, run with default parameters, were trained on data from the US cohort. Classifier performance on the Belgian cohort was reported as the median AUC with percentile confidence intervals calculated over 10,000 bootstrap iterations. The clones in this table, taken by TCRdb from immuneACCESS, are in-frame only. Not every clone is retained; where verified, under half of the shortfall comes from an unresolved V gene, and the cause of the rest is unknown. V and J calls and clone size are copied from that table; D and trimming were computed from the DNA. This sample holds under 80,000 clones; around four fifths were observed only once. The top ten clonotypes cover 2.5% to 3% of the sample.

Study-wide findings and limitations: Unlike the original study, which covered naive and memory CD4+ and CD8+ populations, the Belgian study sequenced only CD4+CD45RO+ memory cells. Results were interpreted as suggesting that the CMV-associated TCR signature is largely present in the CD4+ memory repertoire. A median bootstrapped AUC of almost 0.96 with a 95% CI of 0.76-1.00 was achieved on the Belgian cohort by the original-framework classifier. Of around 160 previously reported CMV-associated TCRbeta sequences, approximately 70 appeared in the CD4+ memory repertoires, each in one to five individuals. CMV serostatus prediction reached a median bootstrapped AUC of about 0.95 with the original framework and 0.9 to 0.93 with a US-trained random forest.

The sequencing input was memory CD4+ T cells from blood. Recombination joined TRBV7-2 with TRBJ1-1; matching of 6 bases hints at TRBD1 as the D gene. The sequence derives from an adult in good health and CMV-seropositive. The CDR3 loop reads CASSLRGRGEAFF. The nucleotide sequence reads TGTGCCAGCAGCTTACGGGGGCGAGGTGAAGCTTTCTTT.